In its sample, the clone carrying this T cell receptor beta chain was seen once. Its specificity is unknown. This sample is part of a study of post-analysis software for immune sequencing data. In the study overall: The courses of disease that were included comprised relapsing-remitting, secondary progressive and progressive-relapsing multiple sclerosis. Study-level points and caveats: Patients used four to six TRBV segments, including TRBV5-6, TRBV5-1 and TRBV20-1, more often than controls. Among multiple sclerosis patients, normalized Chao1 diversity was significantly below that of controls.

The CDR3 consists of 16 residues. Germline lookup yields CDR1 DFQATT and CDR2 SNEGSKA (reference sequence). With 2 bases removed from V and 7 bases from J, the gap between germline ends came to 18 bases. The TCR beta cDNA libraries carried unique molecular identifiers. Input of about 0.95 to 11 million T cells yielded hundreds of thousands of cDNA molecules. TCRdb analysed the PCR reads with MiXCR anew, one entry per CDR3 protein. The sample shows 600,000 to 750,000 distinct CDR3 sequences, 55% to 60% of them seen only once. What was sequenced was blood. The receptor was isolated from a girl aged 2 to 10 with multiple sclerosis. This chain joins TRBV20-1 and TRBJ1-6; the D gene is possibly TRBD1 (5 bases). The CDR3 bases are TGCAGTGCTAGACCCTCTCCGGGGCCTCAAAATTCACCCCTCCACTTT. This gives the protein CSARPSPGPQNSPLHF.